This T cell receptor (beta chain) was recovered during a study of cytomegalovirus exposure and HLA in healthy donors. The study's findings and limits: A previous analysis found most TCR beta V segments productive roughly 87% or roughly 30% of the time.

A multiplex PCR was run with 60 Vbeta primers and 13 Jbeta primers. Only in-frame clones appear in the TCRdb table, and some are missing; sequencing was by immunoSEQ multiplex PCR. The data show 12,000 to 15,000 clones, about two thirds seen once. There are 16 residues in the CDR3. With 8 bases removed from V and 4 bases from J, the gap between germline ends came to 22 bases. Germline CDR1 SGHTA, CDR2 FQGNSA. Note on this clone: What it binds is not known.

This TCR derives from a woman aged 45-59 years in good health and CMV-seropositive. This chain joins TRBV7-2 and TRBJ2-3; D is possibly TRBD2 (6 bases). The specimen sequenced was PBMCs. The DNA of the CDR3 is TGTGCCAGCCGAAGGAGAATCCGGGAGATCCCAGATACGCAGTATTTT. Its translation is CASRRRIREIPDTQYF.